These 21 T cell receptor beta chains came from one sample sequenced in a study of response to subunit inactivated influenza vaccine listed by TCRdb under 2018. The receptor library was made with RT-PCR. For sequencing, an Illumina HiSeq 2500 was employed. TCRdb passed the public sequencing reads through fastp at Q25 and MiXCR, retaining productive beta sequences. Each entry is one CDR3 protein sequence, shown with its most common DNA and genes. Counted in this sample were hundreds of thousands of distinct CDR3 sequences; about 25% of them appeared once. Around 2% of the sample rests with the top ten. The material sequenced was CD4+ T cells sorted from PBMCs, taken roughly 5 days after vaccination. All receptors come from a man aged 45 to 65 who received an inactivated influenza vaccine. Donor details come from another sample of the same person, matched by shared clones.

The rearrangement joins TRBV4-3 to TRBJ2-3; 7 bases match TRBD2. Germline V gene data show CDR1 as LGHNA and CDR2 as YSLEER. The CDR3 is 13 residues long. V was clipped by 6 bases and J by 7 bases; unmatched bases: 7. The CDR3 region is CASSAGGMYTQYF. DNA for the CDR3: TGCGCCAGCAGTGCCGGGGGGATGTATACGCAGTATTTT.

This clonotype was found a few times. The CDR3, as DNA: TGTGCCAGCAGCTTAGCCGGCCCGACCAGGCAAGAGACCCAGTACTTC. Its protein product is CASSLAGPTRQETQYF. The chain is built from TRBV7-2 and TRBJ2-5; D remains ambiguous. V lost 0 bases, J lost 2 bases, and 13 bases lay in between. CDR3 length: 16 amino acids. In germline, CDR1 is SGHTA, CDR2 FQGNSA.

The chain is built from TRBV5-1 and TRBJ1-1; D is uncertain. Germline CDR1 SGHRS, CDR2 YFSETQ. The CDR3 extends over 14 amino acids. V was cut by 5 bases and J by 4 bases, with 15 bases left in between. The CDR3 DNA reads as TGCGCCAGCAGGGACCAGGAGGGTAGCACTGAAGCTTTCTTT. Amino acid sequence: CASRDQEGSTEAFF. The entire variable domain, with the rest obtained from reference TRBV5-1 and TRBJ1-1, is as follows: KAGVTQTPRYLIKTRGQQVTLSCSPISGHRSVSWYQQTPGQGLQFLFEYFSETQRNKGNFPGRFSGRQFSNSRSEMNVSTLELGDSALYLCASRDQEGSTEAFFGQGTRLTVV.

This clonotype was detected a few times. The V and J genes are TRBV20-1 and TRBJ1-5; D possibly corresponds to TRBD1 (5 bases). V gave up 6 bases and J gave up 2 bases, with 11 bases separating them. The CDR3 covers 13 residues. Germline CDR1 reads DFQATT; CDR2 reads SNEGSKA (reference sequence). The CDR3 bases are TGCAGTGCCGGCAGGGTTGGCAATCAGCCCCAGCATTTT. This encodes CSAGRVGNQPQHF.

This chain uses TRBV18 with TRBJ2-3; TRBD1 agrees at 7 bases. Looked up from germline, CDR1 is KGHSH and CDR2 is LQKENI. The CDR3 has 14 amino acids. Trimming at V came to 5 bases and at J to 5 bases, leaving 7 bases not matched to a gene. CDR3 sequence (DNA): TGTGCCAGCTCAACGGGGACAGTCAGAGATACGCAGTATTTT. It specifies CASSTGTVRDTQYF.

In its sample, this clonotype was seen a few times. The rearrangement uses TRBV4-3 and TRBJ2-1; D remains ambiguous. The CDR3 contains 14 residues. Germline V gene data show CDR1 as LGHNA and CDR2 as YSLEER. Trimming cost V 0 bases and J 7 bases, with 10 bases left between them. The CDR3 region is CASSQEVLGNEQFF. The DNA for the CDR3 is TGCGCCAGCAGCCAAGAGGTTCTCGGGAATGAGCAGTTCTTC.

The chain combines TRBV7-6 with TRBJ2-1; D uncertain. Germline V lookup: CDR1 SGHVS, CDR2 FNYEAQ. V lost 2 bases and J 1 base, leaving 9 bases between the germline ends. The CDR3 extends over 15 amino acids. CDR3 sequence reads: CASSLSAQSYNEQFF. The CDR3, as DNA: TGTGCCAGCAGCTTATCCGCACAGTCCTACAATGAGCAGTTCTTC.

This chain connects TRBV18 to TRBJ2-3; D is unclear. CDR1 is KGHSH, CDR2 LQKENI, per germline. V was cut by 3 bases and J by 4 bases, with 11 bases left in between. The CDR3 extends over 14 amino acids. The CDR3 DNA is TGTGCCAGCTCACCCCGAGCAGGACCAGATACGCAGTATTTT. Its protein product is CASSPRAGPDTQYF.

The rearrangement uses TRBV7-2 and TRBJ2-7, with D perhaps matching TRBD2 (6 bases). Germline V gene lookup returns CDR1 SGHTA and CDR2 FQGNSA. This CDR3 has 13 residues. V lost 5 bases and J 3 bases, leaving 11 bases between the germline ends. DNA for the CDR3: TGTGCCAGCAGCCTGGACTACTTCTACGAGCAGTACTTC. It codes for CASSLDYFYEQYF. The variable domain in full, with the rest retrieved from reference TRBV7-2 and TRBJ2-7, is GAGVSQSPSNKVTEKGKDVELRCDPISGHTALYWYRQSLGQGLEFLIYFQGNSAPDKSGLPSDRFSAERTGGSVSTLTIQRTQQEDSAVYLCASSLDYFYEQYFGPGTRLTVT.

This clonotype has only a few counts. This chain uses TRBV29-1 with TRBJ1-1; tentatively, D is TRBD1 (6 bases). Trimming took 4 bases from V and 7 from J, leaving 16 bases between them. The length of the CDR3 is 13 residues. The germline CDR1 and CDR2 sequences are SQVTM and ANQGSEA. The CDR3 region is CSVGAPGTNEAFF. The CDR3 region has the DNA TGCAGCGTTGGGGCCCCCGGGACAAATGAAGCTTTCTTT.

Only a few counts were recorded for this clonotype. This rearrangement joins TRBV28 to TRBJ2-1; TRBD2 matches at 12 bases. This CDR3 comprises 24 residues. CDR1 and CDR2 (germline): MDHEN, SYDVKM. The V gene end was trimmed by 0 bases and the J gene end by 2 bases; junction bases not matched to a gene: 23. The CDR3 DNA is TGTGCCAGCAGTTTATGGGGCACGTTCTCCTATTCGACTAGCGGGAGCCCCACCTACAATGAGCAGTTCTTC. Translation gives CASSLWGTFSYSTSGSPTYNEQFF.

This chain's CDR3 is CASSYSIGDRDTYEQYF. CDR3 DNA sequence: TGTGCCAGCAGTTACTCGATTGGGGACAGGGATACCTACGAGCAGTACTTC. The gene calls are TRBV6-2 or TRBV6-3 and TRBJ2-7, with 9 bases fitting TRBD1. The CDR3 contains 17 residues. Trimming at V came to 0 bases and at J to 2 bases, leaving 8 bases not matched to a gene. The germline V gene has CDR1 MNHEY and CDR2 SVGEGT.

This clonotype was detected a few times. The chain recombines TRBV4-3 with TRBJ1-2, with D maybe TRBD1 (6 bases). Germline V gene data show CDR1 as LGHNA and CDR2 as YSLEER. V was cut by 0 bases and J by 7 bases, with 15 bases left in between. This CDR3 has 15 residues. CDR3 protein: CASSQERGAPGGYTF. CDR3 DNA sequence: TGCGCCAGCAGCCAAGAGCGGGGGGCGCCTGGTGGCTACACCTTC.

This clonotype was found a few times. The chain combines TRBV3-1 with TRBJ1-4; D call uncertain. The CDR3 covers 16 residues. V was clipped by 4 bases and J by 0 bases, with 12 bases between them. Germline CDR1 is LGHDT and CDR2 is YNNKEL (reference sequence). The CDR3 DNA follows: TGTGCCAGCAGCCCCTCCCCCCGAGCAACTAATGAAAAACTGTTTTTT. Protein sequence: CASSPSPRATNEKLFF.

This chain connects TRBV20-1 to TRBJ2-5; D is unresolved. The CDR3 is 14 residues long. Germline V gene data show CDR1 as DFQATT and CDR2 as SNEGSKA (reference sequence). Trimming removed 1 base from V and 5 bases from J, with 14 bases in between. CDR3 loop: CSARVAARVETQYF. CDR3 nucleotides: TGCAGTGCTAGAGTGGCTGCTAGGGTGGAGACCCAGTACTTC.

The genes are TRBV5-1 and TRBJ2-6; TRBD1 might be the D (6 bases). Germline loops: CDR1 SGHRS, CDR2 YFSETQ. Trimming stripped 4 bases from V and 2 bases from J, with 13 bases between. The CDR3 has 16 residues. Here the CDR3 DNA reads TGCGCCAGCAGCGGGCAGGGGCTCGCTGGGGCCAACGTCCTGACTTTC. This encodes CASSGQGLAGANVLTF.

There are a few counts of this clonotype. The chain has TRBV5-1 and TRBJ2-1, with D possibly being TRBD2 (6 bases). Deletions cut 7 bases from V and 7 bases from J, with 24 bases between. CDR1 SGHRS and CDR2 YFSETQ come from the germline V gene. This CDR3 spans 16 amino acids. In DNA, the CDR3 is TGCGCCAGCTGCGCTATGCCGGGAGTTATAAGGAATGAGCAGTTCTTC. Translation: CASCAMPGVIRNEQFF.

V is TRBV2 and J is TRBJ2-7, with 13 positions matching TRBD2. V was pared by 5 bases and J by 6 bases, with 7 bases of the junction left unmatched. The CDR3 contains 15 residues. Per germline, CDR1 SNHLY and CDR2 FYNNEI. The CDR3 DNA sequence: TGTGCCAGCAGTCCGGGACTAGCGGGAATACGCGAGCAGTACTTC. It yields the protein CASSPGLAGIREQYF. The whole variable domain, filled in from reference TRBV2 and TRBJ2-7, reads EPEVTQTPSHQVTQMGQEVILRCVPISNHLYFYWYRQILGQKVEFLVSFYNNEISEKSEIFDDQFSVERPDGSNFTLKIRSTKLEDSAMYFCASSPGLAGIREQYFGPGTRLTVT.

The rearrangement links TRBV29-1 to TRBJ2-2, with D perhaps TRBD1 (5 bases). This CDR3 has 15 amino acids. The germline V gene has CDR1 SQVTM and CDR2 ANQGSEA. V shed 8 bases and J shed 2 bases, with 18 bases lying between them. CDR3 residues: CSSTGSQGNTGELFF. The CDR3 nucleotides read TGCAGCTCAACCGGGTCCCAGGGAAACACCGGGGAGCTGTTTTTT.

The chain uses TRBV5-1 and TRBJ1-4, with TRBD1 matching over 7 bases. J gave up 5 bases and V 4 bases, and 5 bases lay outside the gene matches. Germline V lookup: CDR1 SGHRS, CDR2 YFSETQ. The CDR3 spans 14 residues. CDR3 bases: TGCGCCAGCAGCCAGGGGGGTAGGAATGAAAAACTGTTTTTT. Translated: CASSQGGRNEKLFF.

This clonotype was seen more than once but under ten times. This chain links TRBV7-3 with TRBJ2-1, with TRBD1 matching 7 bases. This CDR3 has 15 amino acids. Per the germline V gene, CDR1 is SGHTA and CDR2 is FQGTGA. Trimming at V came to 4 bases and at J to 2 bases, leaving 5 bases not matched to a gene. CDR3 in amino acids: CASSSGQATYNEQFF. The CDR3, as DNA: TGTGCCAGCAGCTCCGGACAGGCAACCTACAATGAGCAGTTCTTC.